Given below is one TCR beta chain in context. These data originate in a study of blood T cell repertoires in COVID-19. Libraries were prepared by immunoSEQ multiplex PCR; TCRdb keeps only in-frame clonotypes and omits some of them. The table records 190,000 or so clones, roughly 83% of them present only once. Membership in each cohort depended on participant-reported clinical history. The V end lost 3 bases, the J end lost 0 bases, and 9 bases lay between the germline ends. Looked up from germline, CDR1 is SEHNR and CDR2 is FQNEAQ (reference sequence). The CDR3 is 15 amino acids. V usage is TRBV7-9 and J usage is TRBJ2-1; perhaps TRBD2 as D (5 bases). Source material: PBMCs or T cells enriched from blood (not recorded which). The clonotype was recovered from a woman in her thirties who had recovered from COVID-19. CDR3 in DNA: TGTGCCAGCAGCTTTCCGGGATTCTCCTACAATGAGCAGTTCTTC. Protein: CASSFPGFSYNEQFF.